This T cell receptor beta chain was obtained from a study of T cell responses to AZD1222 COVID-19 vaccine (dated by TCRdb to 2020 to 2022). Background on the whole study: TCR sequencing covered 230 to 250 trial participants: nearly 210 given two doses of AZD1222 and 26 given two doses of MenACWY control vaccine. Trial participants were enrolled by age into subgroups of 18-55, 56-69 and 70-plus years, and 148, 28 and 57 TCR-sequenced participants, respectively, were included in these subgroups.

The time point label here, explained by the study, means: about 28 days (+/-7) after the second vaccine dose. AZD1222 recipients whose second dose came at about 4 weeks and those whose second dose came at about 12 weeks were combined into one group, since spike-specific TCR depth and breadth did not differ between the two schedules. Samples from vaccinated people were obtained from the UK trials COV001 and COV002, which included a single-blind randomized controlled phase 2/3 trial of AZD1222 (ChAdOx1 nCoV-19) in healthy adults. Trial participant PBMC samples were collected at day 0 and day 28 after the second dose for TCRbeta chain sequencing. The cysteine opens and the phenylalanine closes a CDR3 of 14 amino acids. CDR3 DNA only is kept here, 42 bases in frame from base 1. Trimming takes 3 bases from V and 4 bases from J, and the germline ends sit 13 bases apart. Via the germline V gene (reference sequence), CDR1 is GTSNPN and CDR2 SVGIG.

Overall results and qualifications from the work: Because no day 14 peak-response samples were available, the repertoires could be characterized only after the peak T cell response. Nearly half of unique spike-specific TCRs reportedly recognized epitopes outside regions mutated in the B.1.351 and B.1.1.7 variants. A significant rise in spike-specific TCR breadth and depth was observed after two AZD1222 doses relative to day 0 and relative to MenACWY recipients. Participants were mostly white British, with more females than males. The authors suggested clonal diversity may have been underestimated. Only a handful of AZD1222 recipients were SARS-CoV-2 seropositive at baseline, limiting conclusions about previously exposed vaccinees. The 56-69-year group was small, and its depth increase did not reach significance, likely because of low power. The whole spike protein was spanned by vaccine-associated CD4 TCRs, and dominant responses were seen in regions 160-218 and 743-854.

The CDR3 regions of human TCRbeta chains were analyzed by immunosequencing. Regarding the original processing steps: Repertoire TCRs were checked for matches against a reference library of SARS-CoV-2-specific TCRs that had been generated using the MIRA antigen-specificity platform. Breadth was defined as the fraction of unique TCRs that were SARS-CoV-2-associated. Depth was defined as the fraction of total T cells that were SARS-CoV-2-associated. Using the MIRA data, each spike-specific TCR was mapped to the spike region that the TCR reacts to and placed in a CD4 or CD8 class. Log10-transformed breadth and depth values were compared by one-way ANOVA with Sidak's multiple comparisons tests. Sourced from immuneACCESS, this table was stored by TCRdb with only in-frame sequences that have V and J called. A share of the clones is absent; for the studies checked, an unresolved V gene accounts for under half, and the remainder has no known explanation. V, J and clone size are those of that table, while D and trimming were read from the DNA. For this sample there are 180,000 or so clones; around nine tenths appear just once. The ten largest clones add up to about 24% of the sample.

Comments on this clone: No cognate antigen has been identified for it. Per-base qualities were not stored, and no clone one base away is much larger.

The chain is encoded by TRBV30 joined to TRBJ1-5, with no confidently assigned D gene. The origin of this receptor is an adult who received the AZD1222 COVID-19 vaccine. The sequencing used peripheral blood, collected 28 days after the second AZD1222 dose. The nucleotide sequence is given as TGTGCCTGGAGCCTGCTTCAGACGAATCAGCCCCAGCATTTT. The translation is CAWSLLQTNQPQHF.